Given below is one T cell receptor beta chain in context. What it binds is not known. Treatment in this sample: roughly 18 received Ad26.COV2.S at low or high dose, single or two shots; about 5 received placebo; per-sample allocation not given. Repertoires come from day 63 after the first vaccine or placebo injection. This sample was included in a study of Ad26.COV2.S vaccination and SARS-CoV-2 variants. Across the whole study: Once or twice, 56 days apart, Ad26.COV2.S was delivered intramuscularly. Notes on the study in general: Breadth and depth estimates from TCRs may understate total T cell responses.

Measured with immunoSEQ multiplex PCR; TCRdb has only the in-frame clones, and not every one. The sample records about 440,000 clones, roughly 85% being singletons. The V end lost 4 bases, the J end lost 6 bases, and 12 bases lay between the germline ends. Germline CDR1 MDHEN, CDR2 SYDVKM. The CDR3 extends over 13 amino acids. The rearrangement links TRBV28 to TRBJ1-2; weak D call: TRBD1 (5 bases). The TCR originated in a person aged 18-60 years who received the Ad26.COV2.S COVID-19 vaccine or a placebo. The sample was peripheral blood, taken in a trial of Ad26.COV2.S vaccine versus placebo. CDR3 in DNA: TGTGCCAGCAGTTACCAATTACAGGATGGCTACACCTTC. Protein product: CASSYQLQDGYTF.